These 29 T cell receptor beta chains came from one sample sequenced in a study of Graves' ophthalmopathy and Graves' hyperthyroidism. The sequenced template was RNA, covering the TCR beta CDR3 region. The first round was an RT-PCR with HTBI primers, and the second round was a multiplex PCR. TCRdb reprocessed the multiplex PCR reads with MiXCR, giving one entry per CDR3 protein. The data hold 300,000 to 350,000 distinct CDR3 sequences, with roughly a sixth observed a single time. Sequenced input: peripheral blood. The receptors were sampled from an adult man with Graves' ophthalmopathy.

This clonotype has at least ten counts. This chain joins TRBV6-2 or TRBV6-3 and TRBJ2-2; D remains ambiguous. The germline V gene has CDR1 MNHEY and CDR2 SVGEGT. Trimming took 4 bases from V and 2 from J, leaving 8 bases between them. The CDR3 is made up of 14 amino acids. CDR3 protein: CASSLNRNTGELFF. The CDR3 DNA reads as TGTGCCAGCAGTTTGAATAGAAACACCGGGGAGCTGTTTTTT.

In its sample, this clonotype was seen many times. The chain links TRBV7-2 to TRBJ2-3; 11 bases agree with TRBD2. J gave up 0 bases and V 1 base, and 3 bases lay outside the gene matches. Germline V gives CDR1 SGHTA, CDR2 FQGNSA. The CDR3 runs 17 residues. The CDR3 reads CASSLVLAGGSTDTQYF. The CDR3 bases are TGTGCCAGCAGCTTAGTGCTAGCGGGGGGTAGCACAGATACGCAGTATTTT. The whole variable domain, remainder taken from reference TRBV7-2 and TRBJ2-3, is GAGVSQSPSNKVTEKGKDVELRCDPISGHTALYWYRQSLGQGLEFLIYFQGNSAPDKSGLPSDRFSAERTGGSVSTLTIQRTQQEDSAVYLCASSLVLAGGSTDTQYFGPGTRLTVL.

This clonotype was seen many times. The CDR3 region is CATSVSKLAGSETQYF. In nucleotides, the CDR3 is TGTGCCACCAGTGTTTCAAAGCTAGCGGGAAGCGAGACCCAGTACTTC. V usage is TRBV24-1 and J usage is TRBJ2-5; 9 bases line up with TRBD2. The trim removed 5 bases at V and 5 bases at J, leaving 11 bases unmatched. Germline CDR1 is KGHDR and CDR2 is SFDVKD. The CDR3 sequence is 16 residues long.

This clonotype was seen ten or more times. This chain links TRBV6-5 with TRBJ2-2; the D gene could be TRBD1 or TRBD2 (6 bases each). Trimming stripped 0 bases from V and 5 bases from J, with 10 bases between. This CDR3 has 15 residues. Germline V gene lookup returns CDR1 MNHEY and CDR2 SVGAGI. The CDR3 sequence: CASSYSGGRTGELFF. The CDR3 region has the DNA TGTGCCAGCAGTTACTCGGGGGGCAGGACCGGGGAGCTGTTTTTT.

This clonotype was detected many times. The gene calls are TRBV6-5 and TRBJ1-1, with D unresolved. Germline-derived CDR1 and CDR2 are MNHEY and SVGAGI. Trimming removed 3 bases from V and 6 bases from J, with 8 bases in between. The length of the CDR3 is 12 residues. The CDR3 here is CASSYAIAEAFF. DNA of the CDR3: TGTGCCAGCAGTTATGCAATCGCTGAAGCTTTCTTT.

The table lists this clonotype with many counts. The rearrangement links TRBV7-8 to TRBJ2-2; tentative D call: TRBD2 (6 bases). V lost 7 bases, J lost 0 bases, and 12 bases lay in between. The CDR3 loop spans 15 amino acids. CDR1 is SGHVS, CDR2 FQNEAQ, per germline. Here the CDR3 reads CASTPAGTNTGELFF. The DNA for the CDR3 is TGTGCCAGCACCCCAGCGGGCACGAACACCGGGGAGCTGTTTTTT.

This clonotype was seen repeatedly, ten times or more. The rearrangement links TRBV10-3 to TRBJ1-1, with 7 positions matching TRBD1. V shed 5 bases, J shed 4 bases, and the junction held 4 bases outside the gene matches. Germline CDR1 reads ENHRY; CDR2 reads SYGVKD. CDR3 length: 13 residues. CDR3 region: CAISLQGGTEAFF. DNA for the CDR3: TGTGCCATCAGTCTCCAGGGGGGCACTGAAGCTTTCTTT.

This clonotype has ten or more counts. The chain couples TRBV7-2 to TRBJ2-7; 7 bases align to TRBD1. The CDR3 contains 15 residues. Trimming cost V 4 bases and J 3 bases; bases outside gene matches: 9. The V gene's germline CDR1 is SGHTA and CDR2 FQGNSA. Here the CDR3 DNA reads TGTGCCAGCAGCTCCGGGACAGTATTCCGCTACGAGCAGTACTTC. This encodes CASSSGTVFRYEQYF.

The chain has TRBV6-2 or TRBV6-3 and TRBJ1-1; D might be TRBD1 (6 bases). The germline V gene encodes CDR1 MNHEY and CDR2 SVGEGT. Trimming removed 2 bases at V and 1 base at J, with 11 bases between. This CDR3 spans 15 amino acids. The CDR3 region has the DNA TGTGCCAGCAGTTACGCCCTGGACAGGAACACTGAAGCTTTCTTT. Its protein product is CASSYALDRNTEAFF.

This clonotype was detected ten times or more. The rearrangement uses TRBV7-9 and TRBJ1-5, with D possibly TRBD1 on 5 matching bases. V was clipped by 1 base and J by 0 bases, with 10 bases between them. The length of the CDR3 is 16 residues. Per germline, CDR1 SEHNR and CDR2 FQNEAQ (reference sequence). The CDR3 DNA sequence: TGTGCCAGCAGCTTAGACCTTGGGGGTAGCAATCAGCCCCAGCATTTT. Residues: CASSLDLGGSNQPQHF.

This clonotype showed up many times. This sequence joins TRBV7-2 and TRBJ2-7; 9 positions match TRBD1. This CDR3 spans 14 amino acids. With 5 bases clipped from V and 4 bases from J, the junction kept 6 bases outside the gene matches. CDR1 and CDR2 from the germline V gene are SGHTA and FQGNSA. The DNA for the CDR3 is TGTGCCAGCAGCAAACGGGACAGGGAATACGAGCAGTACTTC. Its protein is CASSKRDREYEQYF. Variable domain in full (rest from reference TRBV7-2 and TRBJ2-7): GAGVSQSPSNKVTEKGKDVELRCDPISGHTALYWYRQSLGQGLEFLIYFQGNSAPDKSGLPSDRFSAERTGGSVSTLTIQRTQQEDSAVYLCASSKRDREYEQYFGPGTRLTVT.

The rearrangement links TRBV6-1 to TRBJ2-5, with 8 bases lining up with TRBD2. Germline V gives CDR1 MNHNS, CDR2 SASEGT. V shed 1 base, J shed 1 base, and the junction held 5 bases outside the gene matches. The CDR3 sequence is 16 residues long. The CDR3 here is CASSEVRTSIQETQYF. In nucleotides, the CDR3 is TGTGCCAGCAGTGAAGTCAGGACTAGCATCCAAGAGACCCAGTACTTC.

This clonotype was recorded many times. The CDR3 spells CASKRGMNTEAFF. In nucleotides, the CDR3 is TGTGCCAGTAAGAGGGGGATGAACACTGAAGCTTTCTTT. The chain has TRBV19 and TRBJ1-1, with D tentatively TRBD1 (6 bases). V was trimmed by 7 bases and J by 0 bases, leaving 9 bases between them. Per germline, CDR1 LNHDA and CDR2 SQIVND (reference sequence). The length of the CDR3 is 13 residues. The full variable domain, rest sourced from reference TRBV19 and TRBJ1-1, is DGGITQSPKYLFRKEGQNVTLSCEQNLNHDAMYWYRQDPGQGLRLIYYSQIVNDFQKGDIAEGYSVSREKKESFPLTVTSAQKNPTAFYLCASKRGMNTEAFFGQGTRLTVV.

The rearrangement links TRBV11-2 to TRBJ2-2; 8 positions match TRBD2. Germline V CDR1 and CDR2: SGHAT, FQNNGV. This CDR3 is built from 16 residues. J lost 4 bases, V lost 4 bases, and 8 bases had no gene match. CDR3 amino acids: CASSSPAGGITGELFF. CDR3 DNA sequence: TGTGCCAGCAGCTCTCCGGCGGGGGGAATCACCGGGGAGCTGTTTTTT.

In this sample, this clonotype turned up many times. V is TRBV4-1 and J is TRBJ2-2; no clear D gene. The V gene lost 0 bases and the J gene lost 3 bases, with 11 bases spanning the gap. The CDR3 extends over 16 amino acids. Germline V gene data show CDR1 as MGHRA and CDR2 as YSYEKL. CDR3 region: CASSQDGQLHTGELFF. CDR3 sequence (DNA): TGCGCCAGCAGCCAAGATGGGCAGTTACACACCGGGGAGCTGTTTTTT.

In this sample, this clonotype turned up many times. The chain's CDR3 is CASSYSARGQNQPQHF. CDR3 DNA sequence: TGTGCCAGCAGTTACTCGGCCAGGGGGCAAAATCAGCCCCAGCATTTT. The V call is TRBV6-5, the J call TRBJ1-5, with 8 positions matching TRBD1. CDR3 size: 16 residues. The V and J ends lost 0 bases and 4 bases, in that order; junction bases with no gene match: 5. Germline V lookup: CDR1 MNHEY, CDR2 SVGAGI.

This clonotype was seen ten or more times. This chain links TRBV6-1 with TRBJ1-2, with TRBD1 as a possible D gene (5 bases). V lost 7 bases and J 4 bases, leaving 10 bases between the germline ends. Germline V gives CDR1 MNHNS, CDR2 SASEGT. This CDR3 is 12 amino acids long. CDR3 sequence reads: CASIQGPYGYTF. Written as DNA, the CDR3 is TGTGCCAGCATCCAGGGCCCCTATGGCTACACCTTC.

This clonotype was counted many times. V usage is TRBV6-1 and J usage is TRBJ2-2, with TRBD2 identical over 10 bases. Germline-derived CDR1 and CDR2 are MNHNS and SASEGT. J was trimmed by 4 bases and V by 4 bases; bases with no gene match: 3. This CDR3 comprises 15 residues. In DNA, the CDR3 is TGTGCCAGCAGTGTGGCTAGCGGGAGCACCGGGGAGCTGTTTTTT. It yields the protein CASSVASGSTGELFF.

This clonotype appeared a single time. This chain uses TRBV11-2 with TRBJ2-7, with D unclear. This CDR3 has 13 residues. CDR1 is SGHAT, CDR2 FQNNGV, per germline. Trimming cost V 0 bases and J 5 bases, with 8 bases left between them. CDR3 sequence: CASSLDRQDEQYF. CDR3 nucleotide sequence: TGTGCCAGCAGCTTAGATCGCCAGGACGAGCAGTACTTC.

This clonotype was observed many times. The rearrangement uses TRBV3-1 and TRBJ2-4; the D gene is possibly TRBD1 (5 bases). The germline V gene has CDR1 LGHDT and CDR2 YNNKEL (reference sequence). This CDR3 contains 14 residues. V shed 0 bases and J shed 7 bases, with 10 bases lying between them. For the CDR3, the DNA is TGTGCCAGCAGCCAAGACAGGGTAGTGAACATTCAGTACTTC. Translating gives CASSQDRVVNIQYF.

In its sample, this clonotype was seen many times. The rearrangement joins TRBV6-2 or TRBV6-3 to TRBJ2-2; D is ambiguous. This CDR3 has 17 residues. Per germline, CDR1 MNHEY and CDR2 SVGEGT. V was pared by 1 base and J by 2 bases, with 14 bases between. CDR3 DNA sequence: TGTGCCAGCAGTTACTGGGAATACCTCAAAAACACCGGGGAGCTGTTTTTT. It yields the protein CASSYWEYLKNTGELFF.

The sample holds many counts of this clonotype. This sequence joins TRBV7-9 and TRBJ2-2; 9 bases fit TRBD2. The V gene's germline CDR1 is SEHNR and CDR2 FQNEAQ (reference sequence). V lost 1 base, J lost 7 bases, and 1 base stayed unmatched. The CDR3 sequence is 14 residues long. CDR3 protein: CASSLVTSGGELFF. In DNA form, the CDR3 reads TGTGCCAGCAGCTTAGTGACTAGCGGCGGGGAGCTGTTTTTT.

This clonotype was observed many times. The chain is built from TRBV19 and TRBJ2-7, with 8 bases aligning to TRBD1. This CDR3 has 14 residues. Germline CDR1 LNHDA, CDR2 SQIVND (reference sequence). Trimming cost V 5 bases and J 6 bases; bases outside gene matches: 9. This chain's CDR3 is CASSPTTGEFEQYF. CDR3 DNA: TGTGCCAGTAGTCCCACGACAGGGGAGTTCGAGCAGTACTTC.

This clonotype was counted at least ten times. The gene calls are TRBV6-5 and TRBJ1-1; D ambiguous. The CDR3 length is 14 residues. Trimming removed 6 bases at V and 4 bases at J, with 15 bases between. The V gene's germline CDR1 is MNHEY and CDR2 SVGAGI. This CDR3 reads CASSHSGERTEAFF. In DNA form, the CDR3 reads TGTGCCAGCAGCCACTCCGGGGAGCGCACTGAAGCTTTCTTT.

This clonotype was detected many times. The gene calls are TRBV27 and TRBJ1-2; 7 nucleotides line up with TRBD1. Germline CDR1 and CDR2: MNHEY and SMNVEV (reference sequence). Germline trimming cut 5 bases from V and 5 bases from J; bases unmatched to any gene: 8. The CDR3 covers 14 residues. In DNA, the CDR3 is TGTGCCAGCAGTCCTACACAGGGGCCGTATGGCTACACCTTC. Its protein is CASSPTQGPYGYTF.

The chain employs TRBV10-1 and TRBJ2-7; maybe TRBD2 (5 bases). The germline V gene encodes CDR1 WNHNN and CDR2 SYGVQD (reference sequence). Trimming stripped 0 bases from V and 3 bases from J, with 6 bases between. This CDR3 contains 13 residues. This chain's CDR3 is CASSESGLYEQYF. The CDR3 nucleotides are TGCGCCAGCAGTGAGTCTGGACTCTACGAGCAGTACTTC.

This clonotype has at least ten counts. The V call is TRBV4-2, the J call TRBJ1-5; D might be TRBD1 (6 bases). The CDR3 extends over 17 amino acids. The V and J ends lost 0 bases and 4 bases respectively, with 16 bases between them. Germline lookup yields CDR1 LGHNA and CDR2 YNFKEQ. The CDR3: CASSQDGGGARNQPQHF. The CDR3 DNA follows: TGTGCCAGCAGCCAAGATGGGGGGGGGGCGAGGAATCAGCCCCAGCATTTT.

This clonotype was recorded at least ten times. The chain links TRBV28 to TRBJ2-7, with D hard to call. V was trimmed by 2 bases and J by 3 bases, leaving 11 bases between them. Germline V lookup: CDR1 MDHEN, CDR2 SYDVKM. The CDR3 covers 14 residues. The CDR3 DNA reads TGTGCCAGCAGTTTAGGCGTCCATGGCTACGAGCAGTACTTC. Its translation: CASSLGVHGYEQYF. Full variable domain (remainder filled in from reference TRBV28 and TRBJ2-7): DVKVTQSSRYLVKRTGEKVFLECVQDMDHENMFWYRQDPGLGLRLIYFSYDVKMKEKGDIPEGYSVSREKKERFSLILESASTNQTSMYLCASSLGVHGYEQYFGPGTRLTVT.

This clonotype was found many times. V and J are TRBV30 and TRBJ1-1, with D possibly being TRBD1 (5 bases). The V gene's germline CDR1 is GTSNPN and CDR2 SVGIG (reference sequence). CDR3 length: 13 residues. Trimming shortened V by 3 bases and J by 5 bases, and 13 bases separated the two germline ends. The CDR3 reads CAWRNQGRTEAFF. In nucleotides, the CDR3 is TGTGCCTGGAGGAACCAGGGTCGGACTGAAGCTTTCTTT. The whole variable domain, filled in from reference TRBV30 and TRBJ1-1, reads SQTIHQWPATLVQPVGSPLSLECTVEGTSNPNLYWYRQAAGRGLQLLFYSVGIGQISSEVPQNLSASRPQDRQFILSSKKLLLSDSGFYLCAWRNQGRTEAFFGQGTRLTVV.